What follows describes a single T cell receptor (beta chain). Its antigen is not identified. Trimming cost V 4 bases and J 2 bases, with 14 bases left between them. Germline V lookup: CDR1 MDHEN, CDR2 SYDVKM. CDR3 length: 15 residues. These data come from a study of OX40 agonist ivuxolimab in advanced cancers. Study findings and constraints: CD4+ and CD8+ T cells in blood underwent clonal expansion by week 6 at 0.1 to 3.0 mg/kg.

Anyone with autoimmune disease history or systemic immunosuppression was excluded. The method was immunoSEQ multiplex PCR; TCRdb's version includes in-frame clones alone and lacks a portion of them. This table has about 74,000 clones, roughly 84% appearing once. The sample here was CD4+ or CD8+ T cells sorted from blood, taken in a trial of the OX40 agonist ivuxolimab. This chain joins TRBV28 and TRBJ1-2, with D unclear. The sequence came from an adult with an advanced solid tumor such as melanoma, head and neck, liver or kidney cancer. The CDR3 DNA reads as TGTGCCAGCAGTTCCCCCGGAAGTCGAAACTATGGCTACACCTTC. This gives the protein CASSSPGSRNYGYTF.